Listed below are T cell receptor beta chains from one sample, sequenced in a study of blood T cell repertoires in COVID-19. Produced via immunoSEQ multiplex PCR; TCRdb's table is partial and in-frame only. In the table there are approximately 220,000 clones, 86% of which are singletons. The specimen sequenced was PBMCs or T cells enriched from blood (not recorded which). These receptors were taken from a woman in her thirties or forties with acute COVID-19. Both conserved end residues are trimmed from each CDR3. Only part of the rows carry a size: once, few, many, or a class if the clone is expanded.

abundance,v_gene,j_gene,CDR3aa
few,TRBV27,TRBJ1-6,ASSFTGQGRYPLH
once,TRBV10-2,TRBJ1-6,ASSGQGAEGYSPLH
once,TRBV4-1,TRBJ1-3,ASRGTVNSGNTIY
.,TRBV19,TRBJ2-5,ASSIGGTREETQY
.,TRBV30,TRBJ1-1,AWRGLRGSNTEAF
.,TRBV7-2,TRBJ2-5,ASSFMGGQETQY
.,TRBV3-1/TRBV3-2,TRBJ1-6,ASSQDGQGDNSPLH
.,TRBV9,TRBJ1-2,ASSEGDRATIYGYT
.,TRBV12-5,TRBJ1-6,ASGLVSSPNSPLH
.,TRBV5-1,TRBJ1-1,ASSDLQGNTEAF
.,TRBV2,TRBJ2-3,ASSKVITGGASDTQY
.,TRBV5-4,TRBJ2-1,ASRTNGNEQF
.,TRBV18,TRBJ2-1,ASSPPARFVGQF
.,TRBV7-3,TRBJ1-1,ASSLKRGPNTEAF
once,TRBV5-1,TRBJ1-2,ASSLGALGGYGYT
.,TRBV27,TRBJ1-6,ASSLSSGTFPLH
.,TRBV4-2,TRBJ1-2,ASSQDGMEGHNYGYT
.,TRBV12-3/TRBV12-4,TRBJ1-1,ASSSQMNTEAF
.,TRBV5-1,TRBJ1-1,ASSPTRGDTEAF
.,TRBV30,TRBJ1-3,AWSYRAGNTIY
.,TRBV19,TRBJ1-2,ASDNRQTTYGYT
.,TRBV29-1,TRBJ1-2,SVGGREVGGYT
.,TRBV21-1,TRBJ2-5,ASSKAGQGRETQY
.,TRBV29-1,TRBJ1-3,SVDRQGGNTIY
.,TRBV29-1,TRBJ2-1,SVLQGVGEQF
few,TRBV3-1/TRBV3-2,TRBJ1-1,ASSQVQGRTEAF
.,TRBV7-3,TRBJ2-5,ASSRGSPGTQY
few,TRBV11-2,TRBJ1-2,ASSLGGGRDGYT
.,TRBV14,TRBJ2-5,ASSPAGTQETQY
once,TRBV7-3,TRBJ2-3,ASSLTSGGTDTQY
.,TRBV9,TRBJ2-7,ASSPRTGREQY
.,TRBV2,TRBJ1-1,ASTESRGSNTEAF
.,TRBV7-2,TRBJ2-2,ASSSHRGQNTGELF
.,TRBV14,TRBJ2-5,ASSRGLETQETQY
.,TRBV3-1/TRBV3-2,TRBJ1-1,ASSQDSPVNTEAF
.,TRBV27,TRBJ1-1,ASSFRLGQFYTEAF
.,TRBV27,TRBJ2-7,ASSLRSGGLANEQY
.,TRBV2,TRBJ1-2,ASSEIGGVPNYGYT
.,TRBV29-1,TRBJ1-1,SVESSAF
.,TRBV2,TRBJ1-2,ASSELRVYGYT
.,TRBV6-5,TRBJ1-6,ASSYSNRGVSPLH
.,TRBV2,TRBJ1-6,ASSEYRDGSPLH
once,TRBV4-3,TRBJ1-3,ASSEDRRGSGNTIY
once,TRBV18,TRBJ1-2,ASSPAEVYGYT
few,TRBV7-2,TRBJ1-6,ASSPGTAYNSPLH
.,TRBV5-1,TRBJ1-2,ASSPGTSNYGYT
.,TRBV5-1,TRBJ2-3,ASSLAGGSFTDTQY
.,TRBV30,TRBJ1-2,AWSATAGRLLYHGYT
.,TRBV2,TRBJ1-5,ASRKGGDYQPQH
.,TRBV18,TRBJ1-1,ASSPVLGRGNTEAF
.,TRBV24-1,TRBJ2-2,ATSDLGQGGTGELF
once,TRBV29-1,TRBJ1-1,SVGGNLNTEAF
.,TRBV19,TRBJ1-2,ASSRTTGPNYGYT